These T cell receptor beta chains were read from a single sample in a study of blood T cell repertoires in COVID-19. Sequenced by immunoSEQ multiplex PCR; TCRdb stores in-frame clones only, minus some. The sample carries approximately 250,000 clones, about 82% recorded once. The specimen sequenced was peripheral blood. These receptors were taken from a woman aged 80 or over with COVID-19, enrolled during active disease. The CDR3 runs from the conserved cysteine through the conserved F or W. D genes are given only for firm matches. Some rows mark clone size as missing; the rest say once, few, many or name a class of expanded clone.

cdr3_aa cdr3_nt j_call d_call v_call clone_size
CASSGGARTNEKLFF TGTGCCAGCTCGGGTGGAGCCCGTACTAATGAAAAACTGTTTTTT TRBJ1-4 - TRBV28 -
CASSFQGGGPQHF TGTGCCAGCAGCTTTCAGGGGGGTGGGCCCCAGCATTTT TRBJ1-5 TRBD1 TRBV11-1 -
CASSDRMNSGNTIYF TGTGCCAGTAGTGACAGGATGAACTCTGGAAACACCATATATTTT TRBJ1-3 - TRBV19 -
CASSLGTSSYNEQFF TGTGCCAGCAGCTTGGGAACAAGCTCCTACAATGAGCAGTTCTTC TRBJ2-1 - TRBV5-4 -
CASSYGGADSTDTQYF TGTGCCAGCAGTTACGGGGGGGCGGATTCCACAGATACGCAGTATTTT TRBJ2-3 - TRBV6-6 -
CASSFDGQGHEQYF TGTGCCAGCAGCTTTGACGGACAGGGGCACGAGCAGTACTTC TRBJ2-7 TRBD1 TRBV7-9 once
CASSQEQAGAWGDTQYF TGTGCCAGCAGCCAAGAGCAAGCGGGGGCCTGGGGGGATACGCAGTATTTT TRBJ2-3 TRBD2 TRBV14 -
CASSQVGQGDGYTF TGTGCCAGCAGCCAAGTCGGACAGGGCGATGGCTACACCTTC TRBJ1-2 TRBD1 TRBV3-1/TRBV3-2 once
CASSIGQGETEAFF TGCGCCAGCAGCATCGGACAGGGGGAAACTGAAGCTTTCTTT TRBJ1-1 TRBD1 TRBV5-1 -
CSVEDSQPRQPQHF TGCAGCGTTGAAGATTCACAGCCCCGTCAGCCCCAGCATTTT TRBJ1-5 - TRBV29-1 once
CSANRDREQYF TGCAGTGCTAACAGGGATCGCGAGCAGTACTTC TRBJ2-7 - TRBV20-1 -
CASSPPGRVTGELFF TGTGCCAGCAGTCCGCCCGGTCGCGTCACCGGGGAGCTGTTTTTT TRBJ2-2 - TRBV3-1/TRBV3-2 -
CASTGVGLGDNEQFF TGTGCCAGCACCGGGGTGGGACTAGGGGACAATGAGCAGTTCTTC TRBJ2-1 TRBD2 TRBV6-5 -
CASSQDLSRRGTSTDTQYF TGTGCCAGCAGCCAAGATCTCTCTCGTCGCGGGACTAGCACAGATACGCAGTATTTT TRBJ2-3 - TRBV4-2 -
CASSLLRQGPYTF TGTGCCAGCAGTTTATTACGACAGGGGCCCTACACCTTC TRBJ1-2 TRBD1 TRBV12-3/TRBV12-4 -
CASSPGQGNTDTQYF TGTGCCTCTTCCCCAGGACAGGGGAACACAGATACGCAGTATTTT TRBJ2-3 TRBD1 TRBV10-3 -
CAISDAGEGGYTF TGTGCCATCAGTGACGCAGGGGAAGGGGGCTACACCTTC TRBJ1-2 - TRBV10-3 -
CASSLAGGGYNEQFF TGTGCCAGCAGCTTGGCTGGAGGGGGCTATAATGAGCAGTTCTTC TRBJ2-1 - TRBV5-6 -
CASSFSPGTDTQYF TGTGCCAGCAGCTTTTCTCCTGGCACAGATACGCAGTATTTT TRBJ2-3 - TRBV5-5 -